The 7 T cell receptor beta chains given below trace back to one sample, sequenced in a study of metastatic and nonmetastatic thyroid tumors. TCRdb re-clonotyped the PCR reads via MiXCR. The sample shows tens of thousands of clones, under 15% of them seen only once. No patient received treatment before thyroid surgery. The sample taken for sequencing was blood. The receptor source for this set is a female donor with papillary thyroid cancer or a benign thyroid nodule (not recorded which). Some clones in this sample may be carry-over from other donors' samples.

The chain combines TRBV2 with TRBJ2-2; D unclear. This CDR3 has 13 amino acids. The germline V gene has CDR1 SNHLY and CDR2 FYNNEI. In DNA, the CDR3 is TGTGCAAGGAGTTATCAATCGGCCGGGGAGCTGTTTTTT. It translates to CARSYQSAGELFF.

This rearrangement joins TRBV5-1 to TRBJ2-7, with 12 nucleotides matching TRBD1. Germline CDR1 reads SGHRS; CDR2 reads YFSETQ. With 4 bases clipped from V and 1 base from J, the junction kept 18 bases outside the gene matches. This CDR3 region has 20 residues. In DNA form, the CDR3 reads TGCGCCAGCAGCCTGGCGAGGCGGGACAGGGGGCAAATGTTATCCTACGAGCAGTACTTC. Translated: CASSLARRDRGQMLSYEQYF.

This clone was seen ten or more times. This rearrangement joins TRBV7-9 to TRBJ2-2, with D maybe TRBD2 (5 bases). The CDR3 is made up of 15 amino acids. CDR1 is SEHNR and CDR2 is FQNEAQ in the germline V gene (reference sequence). Trimming pared 3 bases from V and 0 bases from J, leaving 8 bases between. The CDR3: CASSFGVPNTGELFF. The CDR3 nucleotides read TGTGCCAGCAGCTTCGGGGTCCCGAACACCGGGGAGCTGTTTTTT.

This clone was found many times. The genes are TRBV11-1 and TRBJ2-7; D uncertain. The germline CDR1 and CDR2 sequences are SGHAT and FQDESV (reference sequence). There are 13 residues in the CDR3. V was pared by 2 bases and J by 6 bases, with 11 bases between. The CDR3 loop reads CASSLSSGSEQYF. In nucleotides, the CDR3 is TGTGCCAGCAGCTTAAGCTCAGGCTCCGAGCAGTACTTC.

This clone appeared many times. The chain links TRBV25-1 to TRBJ2-2, with TRBD2 as a possible D gene (7 bases). Trimming stripped 5 bases from V and 4 bases from J, with 14 bases between. The CDR3 length is 15 residues. Per germline, CDR1 MGHDK and CDR2 SYGVNS. The CDR3 DNA follows: TGTGCCAGCAGTCCCCGGGGGGCGGGCACCGGGGAGCTGTTTTTT. Translated, it gives CASSPRGAGTGELFF.

This clone was counted at least ten times. The V call is TRBV28, the J call TRBJ2-1, with D possibly TRBD2 on 5 matching bases. This CDR3 region has 12 residues. Germline-derived CDR1 and CDR2 are MDHEN and SYDVKM. Trimming left V 6 bases short and J 7 bases short, with 10 bases between. CDR3 residues: CASSLRRNEQFF. The CDR3 bases are TGTGCCAGCAGCTTACGGAGGAATGAGCAGTTCTTC.

This clone was recorded many times. V and J are TRBV28 and TRBJ1-1, with 7 bases matching TRBD1. This CDR3 is 14 amino acids long. V shed 4 bases and J 3 bases; nucleotides not matched to a gene: 5. The germline V gene has CDR1 MDHEN and CDR2 SYDVKM. CDR3 region: CASSSGQLYTEAFF. In DNA form, the CDR3 reads TGTGCCAGCAGTTCGGGACAGCTTTACACTGAAGCTTTCTTT.